Detailed here is one T cell receptor (beta chain). Its cognate antigen is unknown. The sample comes from a study of cytomegalovirus exposure and HLA in healthy donors. Overall study: Counted in an early data release were tens of millions of unique TCRs from HLA-typed donors. Study observations and caveats: Association of roughly 17,000 TCR beta sequences with HLA alleles was found at 0.05 false discovery rate in a later analysis.

In the PCR, 60 Vbeta and 13 Jbeta primers were used. Method: immunoSEQ multiplex PCR; TCRdb's copy keeps in-frame clones and lacks some. The sample contains about 230,000 clones, 70% to 90% of which appear only once. The CDR3 runs to 16 residues. Germline loops: CDR1 SGHAT, CDR2 FQNNGV. V lost 3 bases and J lost 0; bases outside the gene matches: 5. Donors showed nominal health when sampled, although they likely had unrecorded immune exposures. Sequences were obtained from PBMCs. The V call is TRBV11-2, the J call TRBJ2-7, with TRBD2 identical over 10 bases. The receptor's source is a girl aged 2-10 years in good health and CMV-seronegative. This CDR3 reads CASSFNSGRSSYEQYF. Written as DNA, the CDR3 is TGTGCCAGCAGCTTTAATAGCGGGAGGAGCTCCTACGAGCAGTACTTC.